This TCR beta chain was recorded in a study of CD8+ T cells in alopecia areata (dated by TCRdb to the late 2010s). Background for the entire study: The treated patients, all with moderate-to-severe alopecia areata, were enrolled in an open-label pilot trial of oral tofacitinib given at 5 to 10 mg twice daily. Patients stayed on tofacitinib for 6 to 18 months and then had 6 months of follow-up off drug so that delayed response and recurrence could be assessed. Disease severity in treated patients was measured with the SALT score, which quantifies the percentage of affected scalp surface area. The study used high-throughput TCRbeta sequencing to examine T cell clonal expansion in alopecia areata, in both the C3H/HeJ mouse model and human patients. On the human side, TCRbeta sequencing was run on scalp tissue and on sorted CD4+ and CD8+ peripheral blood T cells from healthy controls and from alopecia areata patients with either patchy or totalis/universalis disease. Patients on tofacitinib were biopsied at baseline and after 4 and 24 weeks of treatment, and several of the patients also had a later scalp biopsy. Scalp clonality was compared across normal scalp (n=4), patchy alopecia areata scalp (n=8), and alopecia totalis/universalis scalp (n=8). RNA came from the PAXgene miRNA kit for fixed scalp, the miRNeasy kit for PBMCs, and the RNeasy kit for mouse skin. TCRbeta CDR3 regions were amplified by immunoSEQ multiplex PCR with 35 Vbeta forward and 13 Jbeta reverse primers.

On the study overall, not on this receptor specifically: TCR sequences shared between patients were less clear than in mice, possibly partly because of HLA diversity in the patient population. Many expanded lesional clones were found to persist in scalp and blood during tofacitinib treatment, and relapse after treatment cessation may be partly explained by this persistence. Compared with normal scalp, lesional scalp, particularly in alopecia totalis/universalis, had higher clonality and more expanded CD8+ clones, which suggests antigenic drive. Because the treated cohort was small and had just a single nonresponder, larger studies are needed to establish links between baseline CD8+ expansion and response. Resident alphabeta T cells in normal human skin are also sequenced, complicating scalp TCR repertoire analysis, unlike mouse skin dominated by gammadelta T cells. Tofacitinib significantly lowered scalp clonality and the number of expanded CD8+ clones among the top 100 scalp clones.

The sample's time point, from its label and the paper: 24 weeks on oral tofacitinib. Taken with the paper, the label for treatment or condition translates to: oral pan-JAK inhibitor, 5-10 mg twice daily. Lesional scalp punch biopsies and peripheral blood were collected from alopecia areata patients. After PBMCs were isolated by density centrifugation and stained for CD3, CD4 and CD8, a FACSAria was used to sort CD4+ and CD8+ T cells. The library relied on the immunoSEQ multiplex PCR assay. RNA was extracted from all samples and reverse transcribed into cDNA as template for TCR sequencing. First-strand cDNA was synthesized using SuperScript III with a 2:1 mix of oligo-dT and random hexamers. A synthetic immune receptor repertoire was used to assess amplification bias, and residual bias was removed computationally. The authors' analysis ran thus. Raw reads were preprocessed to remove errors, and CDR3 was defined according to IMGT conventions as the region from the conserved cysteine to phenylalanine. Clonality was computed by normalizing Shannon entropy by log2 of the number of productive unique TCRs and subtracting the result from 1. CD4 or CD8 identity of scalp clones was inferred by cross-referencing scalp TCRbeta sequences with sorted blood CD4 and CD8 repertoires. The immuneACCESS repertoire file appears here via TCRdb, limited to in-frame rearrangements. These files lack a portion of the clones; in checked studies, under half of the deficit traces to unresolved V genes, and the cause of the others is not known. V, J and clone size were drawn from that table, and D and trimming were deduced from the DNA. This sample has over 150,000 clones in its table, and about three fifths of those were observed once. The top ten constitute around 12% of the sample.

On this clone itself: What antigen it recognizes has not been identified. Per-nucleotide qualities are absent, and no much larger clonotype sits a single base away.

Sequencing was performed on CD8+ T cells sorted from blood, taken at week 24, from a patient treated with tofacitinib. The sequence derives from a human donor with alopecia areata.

The CDR3 reads CASSLATDTQYF. The bases read TGTGCCAGCAGCTTGGCCACAGATACGCAGTATTTT. The sequence joins TRBV5-6 to TRBJ2-3; no D gene is confidently identified. V lost 0 bases and J lost 2 bases; the stretch between them is 1 base long. Sequences SGHDT (CDR1) and YYEEEE (CDR2) are obtained from the germline V gene. Including the terminal cysteine and phenylalanine, the CDR3 comprises 12 residues. The DNA shown is the 36-base CDR3, in frame from base 1.